The present TCR beta chain was sequenced within a study of high-grade serous ovarian cancer treatment subgroups. Tumor samples were obtained before definitive surgery or chemotherapy. Germline CDR1 SGHDT, CDR2 YYEEEE. After removal of 5 bases from V and 1 base from J, the junction contained 6 bases not matched to a gene. This CDR3 region has 16 residues. This table comes from immunoSEQ multiplex PCR, and its TCRdb copy is limited to in-frame clones, with some not included. The sample lists about 18,000 clones; 75% were seen once. The sequencing sample was made of tumor tissue. The chain joins TRBV5-6 to TRBJ1-3; TRBD1 aligns across 10 bases. The source of this sequence is a human donor with high-grade serous ovarian cancer. The CDR3 loop is CASSWTGGRSGNTIYF. CDR3 nucleotide sequence: TGTGCCAGCAGTTGGACAGGGGGTAGGTCTGGAAACACCATATATTTT.